This record covers a single TCR beta chain. The assay was immunoSEQ multiplex PCR, and TCRdb's table has in-frame clones only and misses some. The sample table sets out about 10,000 clones. This record belongs to a study of synovial regulatory T cells in juvenile arthritis. The specimen was Treg cells from blood. The subset denotes: remaining (HLA-DR-negative) circulating blood Treg cells. This clonotype was sampled from a donor younger than 30 with juvenile idiopathic arthritis.

CDR3 sequence: CASSLIGSGGYEQYF. This sequence joins TRBV6-5 and TRBJ2-7; the D gene TCRdb calls, TRBD2, cannot be checked with no DNA. Germline CDR1 and CDR2: MNHEY and SVGAGI. CDR3 length: 15 amino acids. The coding DNA is unavailable.